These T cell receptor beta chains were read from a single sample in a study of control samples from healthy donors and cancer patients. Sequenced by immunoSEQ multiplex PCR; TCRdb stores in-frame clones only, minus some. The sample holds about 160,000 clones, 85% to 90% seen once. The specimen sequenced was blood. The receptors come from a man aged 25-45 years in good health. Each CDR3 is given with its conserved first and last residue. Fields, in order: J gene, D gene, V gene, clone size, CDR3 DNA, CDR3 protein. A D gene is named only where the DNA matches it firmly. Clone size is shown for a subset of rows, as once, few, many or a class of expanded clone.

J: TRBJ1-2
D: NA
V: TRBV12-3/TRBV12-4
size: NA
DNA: TGTGCCAGCTCCTTCGGAGGGGGTTATGGCTACACCTTC
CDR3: CASSFGGGYGYTF

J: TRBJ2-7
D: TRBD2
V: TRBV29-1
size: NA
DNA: TGCAGCGTTGCCGGGACTAGCGAAACCTACGAGCAGTACTTC
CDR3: CSVAGTSETYEQYF

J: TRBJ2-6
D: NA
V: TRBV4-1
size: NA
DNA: TGCGCCAGCAGCCAAGACAGCCAGTCTGGGGCCAACGTCCTGACTTTC
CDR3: CASSQDSQSGANVLTF

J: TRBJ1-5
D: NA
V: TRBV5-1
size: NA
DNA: TGCGCCAGCAGCTTGTGGGGGAGCAATCAGCCCCAGCATTTT
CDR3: CASSLWGSNQPQHF

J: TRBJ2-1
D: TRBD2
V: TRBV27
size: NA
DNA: TGTGCCAGCAGTTTGACAGCGGGAGGGCCGCTCAATGAGCAGTTCTTC
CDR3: CASSLTAGGPLNEQFF

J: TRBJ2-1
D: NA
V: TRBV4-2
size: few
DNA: TGTGCCAGCAGCCTTCCTCCACGTGCCTCCTACAATGAGCAGTTCTTC
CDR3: CASSLPPRASYNEQFF

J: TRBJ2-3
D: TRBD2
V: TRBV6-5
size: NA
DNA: TGTGCCAGCAGTTACCGACTAGCGAAAACAGATACGCAGTATTTT
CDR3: CASSYRLAKTDTQYF

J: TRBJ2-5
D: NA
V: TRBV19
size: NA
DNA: TGTGCCAGTAGTATTTTTCAGGGGCGATTACCAGAGACCCAGTACTTC
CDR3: CASSIFQGRLPETQYF

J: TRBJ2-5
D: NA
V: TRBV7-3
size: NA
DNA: TGTGCCAGCAGCTTAACTGGGATGAGGGTTGGCAGAACCCAGTACTTC
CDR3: CASSLTGMRVGRTQYF

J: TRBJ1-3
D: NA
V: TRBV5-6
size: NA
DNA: TGTGCCAGCAGCCTAGGACAGTTTTACTCTGGAAACACCATATATTTT
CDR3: CASSLGQFYSGNTIYF

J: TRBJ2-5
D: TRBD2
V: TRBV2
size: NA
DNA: TGTGCCAGCAGTCTAGCGGGGGGCCTGAGTGAGACCCAGTACTTC
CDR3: CASSLAGGLSETQYF

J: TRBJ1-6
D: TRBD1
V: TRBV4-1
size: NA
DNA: TGCGCCAGCAGAGACACAGGGGCGACCTATAATTCACCCCTCCACTTT
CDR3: CASRDTGATYNSPLHF

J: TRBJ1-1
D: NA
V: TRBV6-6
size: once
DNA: TGTGCCAGCAGTTACTCTTCCCTAGGCACTGAAGCTTTCTTT
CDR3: CASSYSSLGTEAFF

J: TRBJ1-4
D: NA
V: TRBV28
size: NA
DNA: TGTGCCAGCAGTTTAAGCCCCTCAGGGAGAGGTGAAAAACTGTTTTTT
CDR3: CASSLSPSGRGEKLFF

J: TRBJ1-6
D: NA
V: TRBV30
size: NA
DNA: TGTGCCTGGGAGGTGACCGTGGATTCACCCCTCCACTTT
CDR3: CAWEVTVDSPLHF

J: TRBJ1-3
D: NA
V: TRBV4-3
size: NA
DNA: TGCGCCAGCAGCCAACACAACCCTACATTGGGATCAGGAAACACCATATATTTT
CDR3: CASSQHNPTLGSGNTIYF

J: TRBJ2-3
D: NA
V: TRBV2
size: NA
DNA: TGTGCCAGCAAATCAACTAGGTCGGGCACAGATACGCAGTATTTT
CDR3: CASKSTRSGTDTQYF

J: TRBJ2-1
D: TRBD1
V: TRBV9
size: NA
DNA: TGTGCCAGCAGCGTAGAACAGGGGTCCTACAATGAGCAGTTCTTC
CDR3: CASSVEQGSYNEQFF

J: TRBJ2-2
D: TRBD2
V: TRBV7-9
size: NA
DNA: TGTGCCAGCTGGGGGGGACTAGCGGAGGAGGTTTACGCCGGGGAGCTGTTTTTT
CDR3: CASWGGLAEEVYAGELFF

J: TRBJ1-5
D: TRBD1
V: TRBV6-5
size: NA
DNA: TGTGCCAGCAGCTCCTTCAGGGGGGGACAGCCCCAGCATTTT
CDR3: CASSSFRGGQPQHF

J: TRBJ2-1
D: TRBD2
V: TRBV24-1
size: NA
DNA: TGTGCCACCAGTGATCCTTCGAGGGGAGGGCCCAATGAGCAGTTCTTC
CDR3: CATSDPSRGGPNEQFF

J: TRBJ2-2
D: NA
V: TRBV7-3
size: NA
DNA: TGTGCCAGCAGCCCCGCTTTAGGCAACACCGGGGAGCTGTTTTTT
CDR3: CASSPALGNTGELFF

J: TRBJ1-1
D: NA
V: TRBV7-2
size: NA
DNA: TGTGCCAGCAGCTCCCAGGGTTTCGGCACTGAAGCTTTCTTT
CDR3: CASSSQGFGTEAFF

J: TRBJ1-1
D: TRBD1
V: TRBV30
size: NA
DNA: TGTGCCTCCAGGGGGCAGGACACTGAAGCTTTCTTT
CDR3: CASRGQDTEAFF

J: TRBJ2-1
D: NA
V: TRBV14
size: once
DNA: TGTGCCAGCAGCCAAGGCGAGGGAGTTGGCAATGAGCAGTTCTTC
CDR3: CASSQGEGVGNEQFF

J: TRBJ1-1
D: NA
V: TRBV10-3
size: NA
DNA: TGTGCCATCAAGCGGGGCCTAGGGCAGGCTGGAATGAACACTGAAGCTTTCTTT
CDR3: CAIKRGLGQAGMNTEAFF

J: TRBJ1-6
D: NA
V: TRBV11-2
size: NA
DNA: TGTGCCAGCAGCTTAGGGGGATTCGATAATTCACCCCTCCACTTT
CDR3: CASSLGGFDNSPLHF

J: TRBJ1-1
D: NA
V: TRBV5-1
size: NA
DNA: TGCGCCAGCAGCTTGGTAGGACGGGCAGACACTGAAGCTTTCTTT
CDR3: CASSLVGRADTEAFF

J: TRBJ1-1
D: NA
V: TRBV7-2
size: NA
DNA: TGTGCCAGCAGCTTAGATCCAGGGCTCACTGAAGCTTTCTTT
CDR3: CASSLDPGLTEAFF

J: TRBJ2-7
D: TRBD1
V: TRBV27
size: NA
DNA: TGTGCCAGCAGTCAGAACAGGGGGTGGTCCTACGAGCAGTACTTC
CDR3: CASSQNRGWSYEQYF

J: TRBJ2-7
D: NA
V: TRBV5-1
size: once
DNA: TGCGCCAGCAGCCCCGGGATCACCTACGAGCAGTACTTC
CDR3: CASSPGITYEQYF

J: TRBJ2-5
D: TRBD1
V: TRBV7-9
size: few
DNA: TGTGCCAGCAGCTTAGCTGACAGGGCCCAGGCCCAGTACTTC
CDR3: CASSLADRAQAQYF

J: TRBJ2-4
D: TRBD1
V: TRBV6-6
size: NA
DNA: TGTGCCAGCAGTTTCCAAACCGGGACAGTGGACATTCAGTACTTC
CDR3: CASSFQTGTVDIQYF

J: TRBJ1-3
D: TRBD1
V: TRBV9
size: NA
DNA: TGTGCCAGCAGCGCTCAAGCCGGGACAGGGGGAAACACCATATATTTT
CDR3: CASSAQAGTGGNTIYF

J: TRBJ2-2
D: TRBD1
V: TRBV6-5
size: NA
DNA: TGTGCCAGCAACATCCGGGACAGCAACACCGGGGAGCTGTTTTTT
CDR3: CASNIRDSNTGELFF

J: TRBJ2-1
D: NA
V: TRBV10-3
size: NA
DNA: TGTGCCATCGGGTTGAATGAGCAGTTCTTC
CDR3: CAIGLNEQFF

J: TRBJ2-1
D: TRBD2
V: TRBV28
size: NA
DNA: TGTGCCAGCAGTTTGACCAGCGGGAGGGCCTCTACTGAGCAGTTCTTC
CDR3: CASSLTSGRASTEQFF

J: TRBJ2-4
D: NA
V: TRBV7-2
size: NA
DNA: TGTGCCAGCAGCTTAGATGCCGGGATACAGTACTTC
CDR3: CASSLDAGIQYF

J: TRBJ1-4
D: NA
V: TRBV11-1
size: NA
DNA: TGTGCCAGCAGCTTCGTCGGTAGTAATGAAAAACTGTTTTTT
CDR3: CASSFVGSNEKLFF

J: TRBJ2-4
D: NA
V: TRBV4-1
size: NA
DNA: TGCGCCAGCAGCCTACTCAACCTGGCCAAAAACATTCAGTACTTC
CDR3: CASSLLNLAKNIQYF

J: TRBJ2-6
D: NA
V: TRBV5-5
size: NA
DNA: TGTGCCAGCAGCTCGCCGTCCCTCTCTGGGGCCAACGTCCTGACTTTC
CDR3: CASSSPSLSGANVLTF

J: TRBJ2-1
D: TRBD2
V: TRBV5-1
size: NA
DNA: TGCGCCAGCAGCTTGCAGAGTGGACTAGCGGTTAATGAGCAGTTCTTC
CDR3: CASSLQSGLAVNEQFF

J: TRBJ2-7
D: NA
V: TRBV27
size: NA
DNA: TGTGCCAGCAGGCGGGACGGGGGCTCCTACGAGCAGTACTTC
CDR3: CASRRDGGSYEQYF

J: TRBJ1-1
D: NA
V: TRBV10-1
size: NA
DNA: TGCGCCAGCAGTGTCCAGAGCAGGGCGGCTGAAGCTTTCTTT
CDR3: CASSVQSRAAEAFF

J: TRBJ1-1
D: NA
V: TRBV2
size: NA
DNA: TGTGCCAGCAGTGAAGGACAGACGGGTACTGAAGCTTTCTTT
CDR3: CASSEGQTGTEAFF

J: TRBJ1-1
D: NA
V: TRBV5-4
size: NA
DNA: TGTGCCAGCAGCTTGGGGAGTCGGCAGAACACTGAAGCTTTCTTT
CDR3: CASSLGSRQNTEAFF

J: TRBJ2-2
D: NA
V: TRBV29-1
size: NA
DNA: TGCAGCGTCCAAGCCTTCACCGGGGAGCTGTTTTTT
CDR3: CSVQAFTGELFF

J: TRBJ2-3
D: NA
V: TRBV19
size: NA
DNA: TGTGCCAGTAGTATCTCCTTAACATTCACAGATACGCAGTATTTT
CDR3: CASSISLTFTDTQYF

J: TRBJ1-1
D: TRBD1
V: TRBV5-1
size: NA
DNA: TGCGCCAGCAGCCTGACAGGGAATGTAGCTTTCTTT
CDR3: CASSLTGNVAFF

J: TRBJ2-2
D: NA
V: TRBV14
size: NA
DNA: TGTGCCAGCTCCGGGCCCAAGGAGGAAACCGGGGAGCTGTTTTTT
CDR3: CASSGPKEETGELFF

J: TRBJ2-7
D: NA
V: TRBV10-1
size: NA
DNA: TGCGCCAGCAGTGAACAGGGCTGCGAGCAGTACTTC
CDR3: CASSEQGCEQYF